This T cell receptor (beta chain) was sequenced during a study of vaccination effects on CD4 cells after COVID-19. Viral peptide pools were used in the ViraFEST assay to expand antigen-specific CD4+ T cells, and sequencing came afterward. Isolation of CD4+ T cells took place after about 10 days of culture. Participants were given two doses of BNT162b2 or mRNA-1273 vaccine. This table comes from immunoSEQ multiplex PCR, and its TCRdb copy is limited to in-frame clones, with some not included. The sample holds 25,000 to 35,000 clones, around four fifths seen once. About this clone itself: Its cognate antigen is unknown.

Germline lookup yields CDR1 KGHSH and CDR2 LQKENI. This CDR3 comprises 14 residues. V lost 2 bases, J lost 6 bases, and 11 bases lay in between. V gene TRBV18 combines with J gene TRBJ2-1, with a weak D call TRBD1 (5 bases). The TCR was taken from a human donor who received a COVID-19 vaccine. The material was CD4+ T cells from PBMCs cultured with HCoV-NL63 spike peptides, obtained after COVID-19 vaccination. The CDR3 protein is CASSPGAVSNEQFF. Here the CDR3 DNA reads TGTGCCAGCTCACCAGGGGCAGTGAGCAATGAGCAGTTCTTC.